Listed below are T cell receptor beta chains from one sample, sequenced in a study of graft-versus-host responses after intestinal transplantation. Antigen specificity for these receptors is unknown. The repertoire was sequenced with immunoSEQ multiplex PCR; TCRdb's copy has only in-frame clones and lacks some. The data contain around 64,000 clones, 94% of them singletons. The starting material was unstimulated CD4+ T cells sorted from spleen or lymph node cells, obtained before transplant. These receptors were obtained from a human donor who was the organ donor for an intestinal transplant. Both conserved end residues are part of each CDR3. Fields, in order: D gene, J gene, clone size, V gene, CDR3 DNA, CDR3 protein. The D gene is left open where the match is weak. The listing skips clone size in some rows; elsewhere it reads once, few, many or a size class.

D gene: NA
J gene: TRBJ2-6
clone size: NA
V gene: TRBV19
CDR3 DNA: TGTGCCAGTAGTAAGGGTCTAGCGACTGGGGCCAACGTCCTGACTTTC
CDR3 protein: CASSKGLATGANVLTF

D gene: NA
J gene: TRBJ1-2
clone size: NA
V gene: TRBV6-1
CDR3 DNA: TGTGCCAGCAGTGACTTGGGGGGCTACACCTTC
CDR3 protein: CASSDLGGYTF

D gene: NA
J gene: TRBJ1-6
clone size: once
V gene: TRBV2
CDR3 DNA: TGTGCCAGCAGTGAAGACCGGGACTATAATTCACCCCTCCACTTT
CDR3 protein: CASSEDRDYNSPLHF

D gene: TRBD1
J gene: TRBJ1-6
clone size: NA
V gene: TRBV4-1
CDR3 DNA: TGCGCCAGCAGCCAAGAATTGGGACAGTCGAGCTCCTATAATTCACCCCTCCACTTT
CDR3 protein: CASSQELGQSSSYNSPLHF

D gene: NA
J gene: TRBJ2-2
clone size: NA
V gene: TRBV18
CDR3 DNA: TGTGCCAGCTCACCTTGGATATCCAACACCGGGGAGCTGTTTTTT
CDR3 protein: CASSPWISNTGELFF

D gene: TRBD1
J gene: TRBJ1-1
clone size: once
V gene: TRBV5-1
CDR3 DNA: TGCGCCAGCAGCTTGGTGACAGGGATGAACACTGAAGCTTTCTTT
CDR3 protein: CASSLVTGMNTEAFF

D gene: NA
J gene: TRBJ2-3
clone size: NA
V gene: TRBV12-5
CDR3 DNA: TGTGCTAGTGGTTTGGTCGGTACAGATACGCAGTATTTT
CDR3 protein: CASGLVGTDTQYF

D gene: NA
J gene: TRBJ2-3
clone size: NA
V gene: TRBV19
CDR3 DNA: TGTGCCAGTAGTATAGAAGGCTATTCTACAGATACGCAGTATTTT
CDR3 protein: CASSIEGYSTDTQYF

D gene: TRBD1
J gene: TRBJ1-3
clone size: NA
V gene: TRBV6-1
CDR3 DNA: TGTGCCAGCATGAGGCAGGGGGAAAACACCATATATTTT
CDR3 protein: CASMRQGENTIYF

D gene: TRBD2
J gene: TRBJ2-1
clone size: NA
V gene: TRBV2
CDR3 DNA: TGTGCCAGCGGAAGGACTAGCTACAATGAGCAGTTCTTC
CDR3 protein: CASGRTSYNEQFF

D gene: TRBD1
J gene: TRBJ2-5
clone size: NA
V gene: TRBV19
CDR3 DNA: TGTGCCAGTAGTTACGACAGGGGAGAGACCCAGTACTTC
CDR3 protein: CASSYDRGETQYF

D gene: NA
J gene: TRBJ2-7
clone size: NA
V gene: TRBV18
CDR3 DNA: TGTGCCAGCTCACCGGTCCCTAACGGCGAGCAGTACTTC
CDR3 protein: CASSPVPNGEQYF

D gene: TRBD2
J gene: TRBJ2-7
clone size: once
V gene: TRBV27
CDR3 DNA: TGTGCCAGCGGCCGGGACTATATCTACGAGCAGTACTTC
CDR3 protein: CASGRDYIYEQYF

D gene: TRBD2
J gene: TRBJ2-3
clone size: NA
V gene: TRBV9
CDR3 DNA: TGTGCCAGCAGCGCCCTAGCGGGGGGGCCGGGAGATACGCAGTATTTT
CDR3 protein: CASSALAGGPGDTQYF

D gene: NA
J gene: TRBJ1-1
clone size: NA
V gene: TRBV2
CDR3 DNA: TGTGCCAGCCAGGGGTCCCACCGAAACACTGAAGCTTTCTTT
CDR3 protein: CASQGSHRNTEAFF

D gene: TRBD2
J gene: TRBJ2-2
clone size: NA
V gene: TRBV11-2
CDR3 DNA: TGTGCCAGCAGCTTAGTTACTAGCGGGGGGCCCTATACCGGGGAGCTGTTTTTT
CDR3 protein: CASSLVTSGGPYTGELFF

D gene: TRBD1
J gene: TRBJ1-2
clone size: NA
V gene: TRBV7-9
CDR3 DNA: TGTGCCAGCAGCTTTAGCGGGGACAGCAGTTACTATGGCTACACCTTC
CDR3 protein: CASSFSGDSSYYGYTF

D gene: NA
J gene: TRBJ2-7
clone size: once
V gene: TRBV15
CDR3 DNA: TGTGCCACCAGCAGACAGAGCTCCTACGAGCAGTACTTC
CDR3 protein: CATSRQSSYEQYF

D gene: NA
J gene: TRBJ2-1
clone size: NA
V gene: TRBV6-1
CDR3 DNA: TGTGCCAGCAGTGTGAAGAGCTCCTACAATGAGCAGTTCTTC
CDR3 protein: CASSVKSSYNEQFF

D gene: TRBD1
J gene: TRBJ2-5
clone size: NA
V gene: TRBV25-1
CDR3 DNA: TGTGCCAGCAGTGACCTCCGGGACAGGGTCGGAGAGACCCAGTACTTC
CDR3 protein: CASSDLRDRVGETQYF

D gene: NA
J gene: TRBJ2-7
clone size: few
V gene: TRBV10-3
CDR3 DNA: TGTGCCATCAGTGAGTCACCGTACGAGCAGTACTTC
CDR3 protein: CAISESPYEQYF

D gene: NA
J gene: TRBJ1-6
clone size: NA
V gene: TRBV6-5
CDR3 DNA: TGTGCCAGCAGACAGGGAGTAAATTCACCCCTCCACTTT
CDR3 protein: CASRQGVNSPLHF

D gene: TRBD1
J gene: TRBJ2-4
clone size: NA
V gene: TRBV7-2
CDR3 DNA: TGTGCCAGCAGCTTTACAGGGGGCCAAAACATTCAGTACTTC
CDR3 protein: CASSFTGGQNIQYF

D gene: NA
J gene: TRBJ1-2
clone size: NA
V gene: TRBV4-2
CDR3 DNA: TGTGCCAGCAGCCAAGCGGAAGCGGTGGGGAGAGCTAACTATGGCTACACCTTC
CDR3 protein: CASSQAEAVGRANYGYTF

D gene: TRBD2
J gene: TRBJ2-3
clone size: few
V gene: TRBV5-1
CDR3 DNA: TGCGCCAGCAGCTGGGGGACTAGCGGGGGAGCGGATACGCAGTATTTT
CDR3 protein: CASSWGTSGGADTQYF

D gene: NA
J gene: TRBJ2-5
clone size: NA
V gene: TRBV6-5
CDR3 DNA: TGTGCCAGCAGACGCCGGGACCCCCTAGGGACCCAGTACTTC
CDR3 protein: CASRRRDPLGTQYF

D gene: TRBD1
J gene: TRBJ1-4
clone size: NA
V gene: TRBV7-2
CDR3 DNA: TGTGCCAGCAGCCGGGACAGGGTGGACAGGTTCTCTAGGGAAAAACTGTTTTTT
CDR3 protein: CASSRDRVDRFSREKLFF

D gene: NA
J gene: TRBJ2-4
clone size: NA
V gene: TRBV5-1
CDR3 DNA: TGCGCCAGCAGCTTAGGGGGGCCCGGGTTGAACATTCAGTACTTC
CDR3 protein: CASSLGGPGLNIQYF

D gene: NA
J gene: TRBJ2-2
clone size: once
V gene: TRBV10-1
CDR3 DNA: TGCGCCAGCTCCGACCCCTTGGGGGTGGAAACGGCCACCGGGGAGCTGTTTTTT
CDR3 protein: CASSDPLGVETATGELFF

D gene: NA
J gene: TRBJ1-1
clone size: few
V gene: TRBV6-6
CDR3 DNA: TGTGCCAGCAGTGCGTGGAGCACTGAAGCTTTCTTT
CDR3 protein: CASSAWSTEAFF

D gene: TRBD2
J gene: TRBJ2-3
clone size: NA
V gene: TRBV5-1
CDR3 DNA: TGCGCCAGCAGCTTGGAGGCTAGCGGGGGGCTGGGCACAGATACGCAGTATTTT
CDR3 protein: CASSLEASGGLGTDTQYF

D gene: NA
J gene: TRBJ2-5
clone size: NA
V gene: TRBV6-1
CDR3 DNA: TGTGCCAGCAGCTTTAAACAGGTCACGGAGACCCAGTACTTC
CDR3 protein: CASSFKQVTETQYF

D gene: NA
J gene: TRBJ2-7
clone size: NA
V gene: TRBV7-2
CDR3 DNA: TGTGCCAGCAGCTTAGCTGGGGGCTATGCCCACGAGCAGTACTTC
CDR3 protein: CASSLAGGYAHEQYF

D gene: NA
J gene: TRBJ2-5
clone size: NA
V gene: TRBV9
CDR3 DNA: TGTGCCAGCAGCAAGAGGGTCGGTGAGACCCAGTACTTC
CDR3 protein: CASSKRVGETQYF

D gene: NA
J gene: TRBJ2-6
clone size: few
V gene: TRBV5-5
CDR3 DNA: TGTGCCAGCAGCTTGACGCTCGACTCTGGGGCCAACGTCCTGACTTTC
CDR3 protein: CASSLTLDSGANVLTF

D gene: NA
J gene: TRBJ2-5
clone size: NA
V gene: TRBV29-1
CDR3 DNA: TGCAGCGTTGCCGGCAGGTTCCAAGAGACCCAGTACTTC
CDR3 protein: CSVAGRFQETQYF

D gene: TRBD1
J gene: TRBJ1-1
clone size: NA
V gene: TRBV20-1
CDR3 DNA: TGCAGTGCCCCAGGGGGCACTGAAGCTTTCTTT
CDR3 protein: CSAPGGTEAFF

D gene: TRBD2
J gene: TRBJ2-7
clone size: NA
V gene: TRBV4-1
CDR3 DNA: TGCGCCAGCAGCCAAGACGGGAGGCCTACCTACGAGCAGTACTTC
CDR3 protein: CASSQDGRPTYEQYF

D gene: TRBD2
J gene: TRBJ2-7
clone size: NA
V gene: TRBV4-2
CDR3 DNA: TGTGCCAGCAGCCTTGGGACTAGCGGGGACCTTTACGAGCAGTACTTC
CDR3 protein: CASSLGTSGDLYEQYF